Sequencing of this T cell receptor beta chain was carried out in a study of OX40 agonist ivuxolimab in advanced cancers. Study at large: One patient with hepatocellular carcinoma and two with cutaneous melanoma, three in all, had partial responses.

In the case of this clone: Its antigen is not known.

General study findings and limits: Partial responders receiving 0.1-3.0 mg/kg showed among the lowest clonal expansion.

There are 15 residues in the CDR3. Germline CDR1 MGHDK, CDR2 SYGVNS. Trimming took 1 base from V and 6 from J, leaving 16 bases between them. Exclusion applied to patients with autoimmune disease history or systemic immunosuppression. On cycle 4 day 1 and cycle 7 day 1, as well as at baseline, blood was sampled. Some clones are missing from TCRdb's copy, which holds only in-frame ones; the method was immunoSEQ multiplex PCR. Among around 90,000 clones listed, around 90% were seen once. The source was CD4+ or CD8+ T cells sorted from blood, collected in a trial of the OX40 agonist ivuxolimab. This clonotype originated in an adult with an advanced solid tumor such as melanoma, head and neck, liver or kidney cancer. This sequence joins TRBV25-1 and TRBJ2-7; TRBD2 is a possible D gene (6 bases). The CDR3: CASSEFRGRSSEQYF. In nucleotides, the CDR3 is TGTGCCAGCAGTGAATTTCGGGGGAGGTCATCCGAGCAGTACTTC.